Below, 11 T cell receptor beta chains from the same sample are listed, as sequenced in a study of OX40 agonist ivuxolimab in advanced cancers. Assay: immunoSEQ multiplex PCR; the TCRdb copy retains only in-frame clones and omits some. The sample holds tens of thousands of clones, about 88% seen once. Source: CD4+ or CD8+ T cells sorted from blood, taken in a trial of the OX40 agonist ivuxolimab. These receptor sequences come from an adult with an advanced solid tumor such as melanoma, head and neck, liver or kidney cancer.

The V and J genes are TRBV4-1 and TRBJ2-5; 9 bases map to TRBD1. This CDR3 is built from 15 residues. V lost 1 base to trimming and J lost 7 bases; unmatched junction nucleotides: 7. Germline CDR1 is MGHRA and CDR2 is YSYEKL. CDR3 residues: CASSQGTGVGGTQYF. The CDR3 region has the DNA TGCGCCAGCAGCCAAGGGACAGGGGTTGGGGGGACCCAGTACTTC.

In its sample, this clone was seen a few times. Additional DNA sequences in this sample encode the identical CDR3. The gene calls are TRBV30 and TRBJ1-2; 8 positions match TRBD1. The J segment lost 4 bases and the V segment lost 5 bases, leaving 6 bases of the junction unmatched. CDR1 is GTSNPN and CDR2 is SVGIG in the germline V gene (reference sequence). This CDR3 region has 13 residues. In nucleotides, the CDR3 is TGTGCCTGGGGCCGGGACAGGCCCTATGGCTACACCTTC. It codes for CAWGRDRPYGYTF.

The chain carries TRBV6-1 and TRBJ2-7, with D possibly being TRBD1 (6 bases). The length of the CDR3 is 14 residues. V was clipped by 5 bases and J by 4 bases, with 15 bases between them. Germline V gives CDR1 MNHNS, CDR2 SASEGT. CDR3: CASSRAGDGYEQYF. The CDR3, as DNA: TGTGCCAGCAGTAGGGCAGGGGACGGGTACGAGCAGTACTTC.

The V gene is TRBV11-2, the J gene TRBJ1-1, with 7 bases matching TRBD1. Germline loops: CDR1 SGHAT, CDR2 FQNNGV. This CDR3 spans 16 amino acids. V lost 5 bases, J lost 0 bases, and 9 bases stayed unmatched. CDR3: CASSQQGKGVNTEAFF. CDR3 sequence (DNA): TGTGCCAGCAGCCAACAGGGGAAGGGGGTGAACACTGAAGCTTTCTTT.

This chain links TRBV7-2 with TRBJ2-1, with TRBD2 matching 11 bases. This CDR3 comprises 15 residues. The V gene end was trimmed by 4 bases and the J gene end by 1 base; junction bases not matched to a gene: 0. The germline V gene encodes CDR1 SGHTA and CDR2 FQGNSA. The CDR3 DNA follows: TGTGCCAGCAGCTCTAGCGGGGGGTCCTACAATGAGCAGTTCTTC. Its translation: CASSSSGGSYNEQFF.

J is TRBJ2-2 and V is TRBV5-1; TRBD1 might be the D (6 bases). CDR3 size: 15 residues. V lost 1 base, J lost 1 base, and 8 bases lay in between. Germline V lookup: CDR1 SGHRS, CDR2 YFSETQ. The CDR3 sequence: CASSLLQGNTGELFF. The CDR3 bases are TGCGCCAGCAGCTTGTTACAGGGGAACACCGGGGAGCTGTTTTTT.

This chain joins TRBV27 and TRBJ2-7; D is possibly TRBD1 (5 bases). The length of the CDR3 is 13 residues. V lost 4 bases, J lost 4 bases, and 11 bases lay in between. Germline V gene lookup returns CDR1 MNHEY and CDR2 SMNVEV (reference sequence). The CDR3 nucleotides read TGTGCCAGCAGTTCGACAGATACGTACGAGCAGTACTTC. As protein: CASSSTDTYEQYF.

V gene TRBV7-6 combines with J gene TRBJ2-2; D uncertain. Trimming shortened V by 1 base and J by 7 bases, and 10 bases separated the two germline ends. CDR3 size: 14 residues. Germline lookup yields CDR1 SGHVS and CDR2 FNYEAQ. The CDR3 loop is CASSLVPRGGELFF. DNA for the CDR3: TGTGCCAGCAGCTTAGTGCCTCGAGGCGGGGAGCTGTTTTTT.

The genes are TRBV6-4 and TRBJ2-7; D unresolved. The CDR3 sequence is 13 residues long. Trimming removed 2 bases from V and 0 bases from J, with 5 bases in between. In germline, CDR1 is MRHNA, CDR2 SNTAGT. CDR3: CASSDGHSYEQYF. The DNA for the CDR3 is TGTGCCAGCAGTGACGGGCACTCCTACGAGCAGTACTTC.

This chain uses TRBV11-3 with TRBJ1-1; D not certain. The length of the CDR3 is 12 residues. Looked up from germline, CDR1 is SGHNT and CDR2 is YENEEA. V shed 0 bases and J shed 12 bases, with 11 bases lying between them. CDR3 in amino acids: CASSLDWLKTFF. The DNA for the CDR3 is TGTGCCAGCAGCTTAGACTGGCTGAAGACTTTCTTT.

The CDR3 nucleotides read TGCGCCAGCAGCCAAGATCGGGGACTTCCGAACACTGAAGCTTTCTTT. Amino acids: CASSQDRGLPNTEAFF. The V and J genes are TRBV4-3 and TRBJ1-1; tentatively, D is TRBD1 (5 bases). Trimming shortened V by 0 bases and J by 1 base, and 12 bases separated the two germline ends. Germline assignment: CDR1 LGHNA and CDR2 YSLEER. This CDR3 spans 16 amino acids.